What follows describes a single TCR beta chain. Its antigen is unidentified. The PCR made use of 60 Vbeta and 13 Jbeta primers. This table comes from immunoSEQ multiplex PCR, and its TCRdb copy is limited to in-frame clones, with some not included. The table has some 180,000 clones, 70% to 90% seen once. CDR3 size: 13 residues. The germline V gene has CDR1 SGHTA and CDR2 FQGNSA. Trimming removed 1 base from V and 7 bases from J, with 10 bases in between. These data are taken from a study of cytomegalovirus exposure and HLA in healthy donors. Turning to the study itself: Ancestry clustering placed 81% of approximately 420 genotyped donors in the Caucasian-associated cluster. Whole-study results and caveats: Per a later analysis, HLA-associated TCR beta chains showed more clonal expansion than other, equally common TCR beta chains. The study labeled fewer than 200 TCR beta chains cytomegalovirus-associated. In a later analysis, 16,951 TCR beta sequences were associated with HLA alleles at 0.05 false discovery rate.

Sequencing was carried out using PBMCs. This sequence joins TRBV7-2 and TRBJ1-1; possibly TRBD1 for D (5 bases). The sequence was collected from a woman aged 45 to 65 in good health and CMV-seronegative. The CDR3 here is CASSLVQGSEAFF. CDR3 sequence (DNA): TGTGCCAGCAGCTTAGTCCAGGGAAGTGAAGCTTTCTTT.